The rows below give T cell receptor beta chains drawn from one sample of a study of tumor-infiltrating lymphocytes in primary liver carcinoma. TCRdb independently ran MiXCR on the multiplex PCR reads; one entry per CDR3 protein. The table shows 150,000 to 200,000 distinct CDR3 sequences, with less than 65% occurring only once. The sample comprised peripheral blood. The receptors shown here come from a man in his forties or fifties with primary liver carcinoma and hepatitis B virus infection. CDR3s include the opening cysteine and the closing phenylalanine or tryptophan. The D gene is left open where the match is weak. The size of a clone is reported for some rows only, either as once, few or many, or as a class for expanded clones.

clone size: many
V gene: TRBV11-2
J gene: TRBJ2-1
D gene: -
CDR3 length: 13
CDR3 DNA: TGTGCCAGCAGCGTCAACCAGGGTGATGAGCAGTTCTTC
CDR3 protein: CASSVNQGDEQFF

clone size: -
V gene: TRBV5-4
J gene: TRBJ2-3
D gene: -
CDR3 length: 16
CDR3 DNA: TGTGCCAGCAGCTCGGGACCGCCAAAAATGGGTGATACGCAGTATTTT
CDR3 protein: CASSSGPPKMGDTQYF

clone size: few
V gene: TRBV5-4
J gene: TRBJ2-1
D gene: -
CDR3 length: 13
CDR3 DNA: TGTGCCAGCAGCTTAAGACCCGTCAATGAGCAGTTCTTC
CDR3 protein: CASSLRPVNEQFF

clone size: -
V gene: TRBV28
J gene: TRBJ1-6
D gene: TRBD1
CDR3 length: 15
CDR3 DNA: TGTGCCAGCAGTCCCAGGGGACAGGGTCGTTCACCCCTCCACTTT
CDR3 protein: CASSPRGQGRSPLHF

clone size: -
V gene: TRBV6-5
J gene: TRBJ2-1
D gene: TRBD2
CDR3 length: 16
CDR3 DNA: TGTGCCAGCAGTTACTCGAGGGCGGGGGACTACAATGAGCAGTTCTTC
CDR3 protein: CASSYSRAGDYNEQFF

clone size: -
V gene: TRBV6-1
J gene: TRBJ2-7
D gene: -
CDR3 length: 14
CDR3 DNA: TGTGCCAGCAGTGAAGAGGGAGACCTCGGAGAGCAGTACTTC
CDR3 protein: CASSEEGDLGEQYF

clone size: -
V gene: TRBV6-5
J gene: TRBJ2-1
D gene: TRBD2
CDR3 length: 16
CDR3 DNA: TGTGCCAGCAGTTCCCTTAGCGGGAGCTCCTACAATGAGCAGTTCTTC
CDR3 protein: CASSSLSGSSYNEQFF

clone size: -
V gene: TRBV4-2
J gene: TRBJ2-1
D gene: TRBD2
CDR3 length: 14
CDR3 DNA: TGTGCCAGCAGCCAAGGGGGGGGAGTCAATGAGCAGTTCTTC
CDR3 protein: CASSQGGGVNEQFF

clone size: -
V gene: TRBV5-4
J gene: TRBJ2-1
D gene: TRBD1
CDR3 length: 15
CDR3 DNA: TGTGCCAGCAGCTTGGACAGGGGTCTACACAATGAGCGGTTCTTC
CDR3 protein: CASSLDRGLHNERFF

clone size: -
V gene: TRBV11-2
J gene: TRBJ2-3
D gene: TRBD2
CDR3 length: 16
CDR3 DNA: TGTGCCAGCAGCACCTGGACTAGAGAAGGCACAGATACGCAGTATTTT
CDR3 protein: CASSTWTREGTDTQYF

clone size: many
V gene: TRBV11-2
J gene: TRBJ1-5
D gene: -
CDR3 length: 13
CDR3 DNA: TGTGCCAGCAGCTTCTTGGGAGATCAGCCCCAGCATTTT
CDR3 protein: CASSFLGDQPQHF

clone size: -
V gene: TRBV29-1
J gene: TRBJ2-5
D gene: TRBD1
CDR3 length: 14
CDR3 DNA: TGCAGCGTGACTAAGGACAGGCCCCTAGAGACCCAGTACTTC
CDR3 protein: CSVTKDRPLETQYF

clone size: few
V gene: TRBV4-1
J gene: TRBJ2-7
D gene: TRBD2
CDR3 length: 15
CDR3 DNA: TGCGCCAGCAGCCAAGCGGCCCTAGCGGTTTACGAGCAGTACTTC
CDR3 protein: CASSQAALAVYEQYF

clone size: few
V gene: TRBV11-1
J gene: TRBJ2-5
D gene: -
CDR3 length: 13
CDR3 DNA: TGTGCCAGCAGATACCTGGGGGTGGGGACCCAGTACTTC
CDR3 protein: CASRYLGVGTQYF

clone size: -
V gene: TRBV4-1
J gene: TRBJ1-5
D gene: -
CDR3 length: 13
CDR3 DNA: TGCGCCAGCAGCTTTAAGGATAATCAGCCCCAGCATTTT
CDR3 protein: CASSFKDNQPQHF

clone size: -
V gene: TRBV30
J gene: TRBJ1-2
D gene: TRBD1
CDR3 length: 15
CDR3 DNA: TGTGCCTGCCCCGGCTGGACAGGGTCGGTTGATGGCTACACCTTC
CDR3 protein: CACPGWTGSVDGYTF

clone size: -
V gene: TRBV29-1
J gene: TRBJ1-1
D gene: -
CDR3 length: 13
CDR3 DNA: TGCAGCGTTCACAGTCATATGAACACTGAAGCTTTCTTT
CDR3 protein: CSVHSHMNTEAFF

clone size: -
V gene: TRBV29-1
J gene: TRBJ2-7
D gene: -
CDR3 length: 15
CDR3 DNA: TGCGGCGTTGTTTTAGGATTGGGCACGACCTACGATCAGTACTTC
CDR3 protein: CGVVLGLGTTYDQYF

clone size: -
V gene: TRBV12-3/TRBV12-4
J gene: TRBJ2-3
D gene: -
CDR3 length: 15
CDR3 DNA: TGTGCCAGCAGATTTTCCGGACAGGGAGGGCAGCCCCAGTATTTT
CDR3 protein: CASRFSGQGGQPQYF

clone size: few
V gene: TRBV6-1
J gene: TRBJ2-7
D gene: -
CDR3 length: 11
CDR3 DNA: TGTGCCAGCATTAAAGACTACGAGCAGTACTTC
CDR3 protein: CASIKDYEQYF

clone size: once
V gene: TRBV7-9
J gene: TRBJ2-1
D gene: TRBD2
CDR3 length: 20
CDR3 DNA: TGTGCCAGCAGCAACGAACAGGGGGCCCCGGGACTAGCGGGAGGTCGCGAGCAGTTCTTC
CDR3 protein: CASSNEQGAPGLAGGREQFF

clone size: once
V gene: TRBV11-2
J gene: TRBJ2-2
D gene: -
CDR3 length: 14
CDR3 DNA: TGTGCCAGCAGACCTACAATGAATACCGGGGAGCTGTTTTTT
CDR3 protein: CASRPTMNTGELFF

clone size: -
V gene: TRBV11-2
J gene: TRBJ2-7
D gene: -
CDR3 length: 15
CDR3 DNA: TGTGCCAGGAGCTTAGGAGGCGAGAACACCTACGAGCAGTACTTC
CDR3 protein: CARSLGGENTYEQYF

clone size: -
V gene: TRBV12-3/TRBV12-4
J gene: TRBJ2-1
D gene: -
CDR3 length: 13
CDR3 DNA: TGTGCCAGCAGTTTGCGTAGCAACTATGAGCAGTTCTTC
CDR3 protein: CASSLRSNYEQFF

clone size: few
V gene: TRBV6-5
J gene: TRBJ1-2
D gene: TRBD1
CDR3 length: 13
CDR3 DNA: TGTGCCAGCAGTTTACAGGGGGACTATGGCTACACCTTC
CDR3 protein: CASSLQGDYGYTF

clone size: -
V gene: TRBV28
J gene: TRBJ2-7
D gene: TRBD1
CDR3 length: 14
CDR3 DNA: TGTGCCAGCAGGCCCGACAGGGGGCTAAACGAGCAGTACTTC
CDR3 protein: CASRPDRGLNEQYF